This T cell receptor (beta chain) emerged from a study of PD-1 blockade in mismatch repair-deficient tumors. Study summary: Enrolled about 2012-2016, patients had progressing, pretreated mismatch repair-deficient cancers of more than ten types. Study conclusions and caveats: Rapid post-treatment expansion, then contraction, generally preceding radiologic response, marked tumor-resident clones.

This CDR3 is built from 14 residues. V lost 8 bases, J lost 7 bases, and 9 bases stayed unmatched. Germline V gene lookup returns CDR1 MNHEY and CDR2 SMNVEV (reference sequence). This clone occurred a few times. Its target is not known. Mismatch repair deficiency was confirmed in all patients, by PCR or immunohistochemistry. Only in-frame clones appear in the TCRdb table, and some are missing; sequencing was by immunoSEQ multiplex PCR. This table holds tens of thousands of clones, around 80% found once. This specimen was peripheral blood, taken 4 weeks after starting pembrolizumab. This rearrangement joins TRBV27 to TRBJ2-1; TRBD1 agrees at 9 bases. This receptor was taken from an adult with mismatch repair-deficient cancer. This chain's CDR3 is CASAQGAAENEQFF. CDR3 nucleotide sequence: TGTGCCAGCGCACAGGGGGCAGCCGAGAATGAGCAGTTCTTC.